A single sample gave rise to the 5 T cell receptor beta chains below, sequenced in a study of shared clonotypes between healthy human individuals (dated by TCRdb to the early 2020s). Libraries came from the immunoSEQ multiplex PCR assay. This is the immuneACCESS table as TCRdb keeps it, with only in-frame sequences that have V and J called. A part of the clones is gone; compared with another copy, unresolved V genes explain less than half, and the rest is unexplained. For this sample the table gives about 1.1 million clones, of which approximately 75% were detected only once. The ten top clones hold roughly 0.9% of the sample. The sequenced material came from memory CD4+ T cells from PBMCs. In the paper's terms, the cell subset or site label means: CD45RA-negative fraction. These receptors were collected from a man aged 18 to 30 in good health. Some clones in this sample may be carry-over from other donors' samples.

The V gene is TRBV28, the J gene TRBJ1-1; 8 bases are shared with TRBD1. Trimming cost V 6 bases and J 5 bases; bases outside gene matches: 8. CDR1 is MDHEN and CDR2 is SYDVKM in the germline V gene. This CDR3 contains 14 residues. This chain's CDR3 is CASRPQGARTEAFF. The CDR3 DNA is TGTGCCAGCAGACCCCAGGGGGCGAGAACTGAAGCTTTCTTT.

This clone was seen more than once but under ten times. The J gene is TRBJ2-7, the V gene TRBV28; D not resolved. Trimming took 1 base from V and 1 from J, leaving 17 bases between them. Germline V CDR1 and CDR2: MDHEN, SYDVKM. The CDR3 consists of 17 residues. The CDR3 DNA is TGTGCCAGCAGTTTATTAGGAACCTGGGCGACTTCCTACGAGCAGTACTTC. It yields the protein CASSLLGTWATSYEQYF.

For this clone: This sample includes further DNA sequences coding for the same CDR3. This chain connects TRBV30 to TRBJ2-1; 11 bases line up with TRBD2. With V trimmed by 6 bases and J by 15 bases, 7 bases remained unmatched. CDR1 and CDR2 from the germline V gene are GTSNPN and SVGIG (reference sequence). This CDR3 spans 11 amino acids. Here the CDR3 DNA reads TGTGCCTGTTCTACCGGGACTAGCGGGTTCTTC. Encoded protein: CACSTGTSGFF.

This clone was counted a single time. J is TRBJ2-7 and V is TRBV11-3, with D possibly matching TRBD2 (6 bases). CDR1 and CDR2 (germline): SGHNT, YENEEA. Trimming pared 2 bases from V and 5 bases from J, leaving 13 bases between. This CDR3 has 14 residues. The DNA of the CDR3 is TGTGCCAGCAGCTTACACGGGGGTTCCCACGAGCAGTACTTC. Encoded protein: CASSLHGGSHEQYF.

This clone showed up just once. The V call is TRBV7-9, the J call TRBJ2-1; D not resolved. Trimming left V 5 bases short and J 0 bases short, with 11 bases between. CDR3 length: 15 residues. Germline V gene lookup returns CDR1 SEHNR and CDR2 FQNEAQ (reference sequence). CDR3 coding DNA: TGTGCCAGCAGCCCCAGACTTAGCTCCTACAATGAGCAGTTCTTC. Translation gives CASSPRLSSYNEQFF.